A single sample gave rise to the 30 T cell receptor beta chains below, sequenced in a study. The TRBV12-4/TRBJ1-2 clonotypes were amplified using barcode primers with ligated adaptors. MiXCR, run by TCRdb on the multiplex PCR reads, gives a single entry per CDR3 protein. This table holds approximately 2,000 distinct CDR3 sequences, 1.3% found once. The specimen was naive CD4+ T cells sorted from blood. Stated subset: naive CD4+ T cells, CD4+CD45RA+CD25-. These receptors all stem from a female donor with breast cancer.

In its sample, this clonotype is medium-sized. The gene calls are TRBV12-3 or TRBV12-4 and TRBJ1-2; no clear D gene. Between the trimmed V and J ends, which lost 5 bases and 4 bases, there was a span of 11 bases. The CDR3 covers 13 residues. The CDR3 loop is CASSQEPTYGYTF. CDR3 DNA: TGTGCCAGCAGTCAGGAACCTACCTATGGCTACACCTTC.

This clonotype is medium-sized (0.01 to 0.1%) in the sample. This rearrangement joins TRBV12-3 or TRBV12-4 to TRBJ1-2, with D tentatively TRBD1 (5 bases). The length of the CDR3 is 15 residues. The V end was cut by 2 bases, the J end by 2 bases, with 12 bases between. CDR3 nucleotide sequence: TGTGCCAGCAGTTTAAGGGCAGGGAGGAACTATGGCTACACCTTC. It encodes CASSLRAGRNYGYTF.

By share, this clonotype counts as medium-sized (0.01 to 0.1%). V is TRBV12-3 or TRBV12-4 and J is TRBJ1-2, with 7 bases identical to TRBD1. CDR3 length: 13 residues. V shed 4 bases and J 6 bases; nucleotides not matched to a gene: 5. The CDR3 bases are TGTGCCAGCAGTTCGACAGGGCTGGATGGCTACACCTTC. This sequence encodes CASSSTGLDGYTF.

By share, this clonotype counts as medium-sized. The V and J genes are TRBV12-3 or TRBV12-4 and TRBJ1-2; D gene unclear. This CDR3 is 12 amino acids long. V was cut by 1 base and J by 4 bases, with 4 bases left in between. The CDR3 is CASSLGFYGYTF. The CDR3 coding sequence is TGTGCCAGCAGTTTAGGCTTCTATGGCTACACCTTC.

In its sample, this clonotype is medium-sized. The rearrangement uses TRBV12-3 or TRBV12-4 and TRBJ1-2, with D unclear. There are 13 residues in the CDR3. With 8 bases removed from V and 6 bases from J, the gap between germline ends came to 16 bases. CDR3 nucleotides: TGTGCCAGCGCCTCGTCGGACGGAGATGGCTACACCTTC. Protein sequence: CASASSDGDGYTF.

This clonotype ranks as medium-sized (0.01 to 0.1%). The rearrangement links TRBV12-3 or TRBV12-4 to TRBJ1-2; the D is unclear. The CDR3 spans 15 residues. V lost 5 bases and J lost 8, with 21 bases in between. The CDR3 region has the DNA TGTGCCAGCAGTCCCTTGTCTGGAGGCGCGAAGGGCTACACCTTC. This encodes CASSPLSGGAKGYTF.

By share, this clonotype counts as medium-sized. The chain couples TRBV12-3 or TRBV12-4 to TRBJ1-2, with D hard to call. The CDR3 is 13 residues long. The germline V and J ends were trimmed by 0 bases and 6 bases, with 8 bases remaining between them. CDR3 bases: TGTGCCAGCAGTTTAGCTCGGCAGAATGGCTACACCTTC. Translating it yields CASSLARQNGYTF.

Ten or more counts support this clonotype. This rearrangement joins TRBV12-3 or TRBV12-4 to TRBJ1-2; 7 bases match TRBD1. This CDR3 region has 15 residues. Germline trimming cut 6 bases from V and 6 bases from J; bases unmatched to any gene: 13. This chain's CDR3 is CASRRTGTLGDGYTF. CDR3 nucleotides: TGTGCCAGCAGGAGGACAGGTACCTTAGGAGATGGCTACACCTTC.

By share of the sample, this clonotype is medium-sized. V and J are TRBV12-3 or TRBV12-4 and TRBJ1-2; a possible D gene is TRBD1 (6 bases). Trimming took off 6 bases at V and 1 base at J, with 15 bases between the two ends. CDR3 length: 15 residues. The CDR3, as DNA: TGTGCCAGCAGGACGTTGGGACACCATAACTATGGCTACACCTTC. Residues: CASRTLGHHNYGYTF.

This clonotype is medium-sized (0.01 to 0.1%) by share. This chain joins TRBV12-3 or TRBV12-4 and TRBJ1-2; D ambiguous. V was cut by 1 base and J by 5 bases, with 14 bases left in between. The CDR3 length is 15 residues. CDR3 DNA sequence: TGTGCCAGCAGTTTAGGCCAGCTCACTCCTTATGGCTACACCTTC. Translating it yields CASSLGQLTPYGYTF.

In its sample, this clonotype is medium-sized. J is TRBJ1-2 and V is TRBV12-3 or TRBV12-4; 9 nucleotides match TRBD1. The junction had 6 bases not matched to a gene; V was cut back by 5 bases and J by 5 bases. This CDR3 region has 14 residues. CDR3 residues: CASSIPGQGYGYTF. The CDR3 region has the DNA TGTGCCAGCAGTATTCCGGGACAGGGATATGGCTACACCTTC.

This clonotype was counted only a few times. This chain links TRBV12-3 or TRBV12-4 with TRBJ1-2; D not certain. V lost 2 bases and J lost 3, with 7 bases in between. The CDR3 sequence is 13 residues long. CDR3 nucleotides: TGTGCCAGCAGTTTACTGCCAGACTATGGCTACACCTTC. The encoded protein is CASSLLPDYGYTF.

The chain recombines TRBV12-3 or TRBV12-4 with TRBJ1-2, with D hard to call. V was trimmed by 1 base and J by 0 bases, leaving 9 bases between them. The CDR3 extends over 15 amino acids. CDR3 loop: CASSLGQVANYGYTF. The CDR3 DNA reads TGTGCCAGCAGTTTAGGTCAAGTAGCTAACTATGGCTACACCTTC.

This clonotype is categorized as medium-sized. V and J are TRBV12-3 or TRBV12-4 and TRBJ1-2; TRBD1 aligns across 7 bases. J gave up 5 bases and V 8 bases, and 8 bases lay outside the gene matches. This CDR3 has 13 residues. The CDR3 protein is CASGQPGQYGYTF. In DNA form, the CDR3 reads TGTGCCAGCGGCCAGCCGGGACAGTATGGCTACACCTTC.

This clonotype counts as large (0.1 to 1%). CDR3 DNA: TGTGCCAGCAGTCTCGGGCATCTTAACTATGGCTACACCTTC. As protein: CASSLGHLNYGYTF. The V gene is TRBV12-3 or TRBV12-4, the J gene TRBJ1-2; D is unresolved. The length of the CDR3 is 14 residues. V shed 5 bases and J shed 1 base, with 11 bases lying between them.

In this sample, this clonotype is large (0.1 to 1%). The V gene is TRBV12-3 or TRBV12-4, the J gene TRBJ1-2, with unresolved D. V was shortened by 5 bases and J by 8 bases, with 18 bases between the two germline ends. The length of the CDR3 is 14 residues. The CDR3 region has the DNA TGTGCCAGCAGTATCCGGCGGAGTCTGATCGGCTACACCTTC. Amino acid sequence: CASSIRRSLIGYTF.

Sample share makes this clonotype medium-sized. This chain connects TRBV12-3 or TRBV12-4 to TRBJ1-2, with D perhaps matching TRBD1 (6 bases). V lost 4 bases to trimming and J lost 4 bases, with 16 bases between them. There are 15 residues in the CDR3. This CDR3 reads CASSSTGNWAYGYTF. CDR3 nucleotide sequence: TGTGCCAGCAGTTCCACAGGGAACTGGGCCTATGGCTACACCTTC.

This clonotype ranks as medium-sized. The CDR3 here is CASSATRPRQGRNYGYTF. CDR3 bases: TGTGCCAGCAGCGCCACCCGCCCAAGACAGGGTAGGAACTATGGCTACACCTTC. J is TRBJ1-2 and V is TRBV12-3 or TRBV12-4; 7 bases line up with TRBD1. The J segment lost 2 bases and the V segment lost 6 bases, leaving 18 bases of the junction unmatched. This CDR3 is built from 18 residues.

By sample share, this clonotype is medium-sized. V and J are TRBV12-3 or TRBV12-4 and TRBJ1-2; tentative D call: TRBD1 (5 bases). The CDR3 runs to 15 residues. V was cut by 6 bases and J by 2 bases, with 16 bases left in between. CDR3 nucleotides: TGTGCCAGCAGCAACTACCGGGACGGCAACTATGGCTACACCTTC. Translated, it gives CASSNYRDGNYGYTF.

This clonotype is classed as medium-sized. The chain carries TRBV12-3 or TRBV12-4 and TRBJ1-2, with D tentatively TRBD1 (6 bases). The CDR3 sequence is 13 residues long. Trimming shortened V by 6 bases and J by 0 bases, and 8 bases separated the two germline ends. The DNA for the CDR3 is TGTGCCAGCAGACGACAGGCTAACTATGGCTACACCTTC. It translates to CASRRQANYGYTF.

This clonotype is categorized as large (0.1 to 1%). The chain combines TRBV12-3 or TRBV12-4 with TRBJ1-2; D is perhaps TRBD1 (6 bases). Trimming removed 7 bases at V and 4 bases at J, with 13 bases between. The CDR3 sequence is 13 residues long. The CDR3 here is CASILTGSYGYTF. As DNA, the CDR3 is TGTGCCAGCATCCTGACAGGATCCTATGGCTACACCTTC.

In its sample, this clonotype is medium-sized. V gene TRBV12-3 or TRBV12-4 combines with J gene TRBJ1-2; 7 bases agree with TRBD1. The ends lost 5 bases at V and 4 bases at J; junction bases unmatched: 10. The CDR3 length is 15 residues. DNA of the CDR3: TGTGCCAGCAGTGAACAGGGACAGCGGACCTATGGCTACACCTTC. Protein sequence: CASSEQGQRTYGYTF.

This clonotype is medium-sized. The chain has TRBV12-3 or TRBV12-4 and TRBJ1-2; D unresolved. This CDR3 is 13 amino acids long. V dropped 5 bases and J dropped 4 bases, with 11 bases sitting between them. The CDR3 spells CASSPRHLYGYTF. CDR3 sequence (DNA): TGTGCCAGCAGTCCTAGGCACCTCTATGGCTACACCTTC.

This clonotype is classed as medium-sized. The CDR3 is CASSRDRANYGYTF. Written as DNA, the CDR3 is TGTGCCAGCAGTCGTGACAGAGCTAACTATGGCTACACCTTC. The rearrangement joins TRBV12-3 or TRBV12-4 to TRBJ1-2; weak D call: TRBD1 (5 bases). Trimming stripped 5 bases from V and 0 bases from J, with 10 bases between. This CDR3 is built from 14 residues.

This clonotype is medium-sized. J is TRBJ1-2 and V is TRBV12-3 or TRBV12-4; TRBD1 matches at 8 bases. The V gene end was trimmed by 6 bases and the J gene end by 3 bases; junction bases not matched to a gene: 3. This CDR3 is 13 amino acids long. As DNA, the CDR3 is TGTGCCAGCAGGCCGGACAGGGACTATGGCTACACCTTC. It yields the protein CASRPDRDYGYTF.

This clonotype is judged medium-sized. The chain carries TRBV12-3 or TRBV12-4 and TRBJ1-2, with D perhaps matching TRBD1 (5 bases). The V end lost 5 bases, the J end lost 4 bases, and 14 bases lay between the germline ends. This CDR3 comprises 14 residues. The CDR3 here is CASSPGQGSYGYTF. Written as DNA, the CDR3 is TGTGCCAGCAGTCCAGGGCAGGGCTCCTATGGCTACACCTTC.

This clonotype qualifies as medium-sized (0.01 to 0.1%). This chain connects TRBV12-3 or TRBV12-4 to TRBJ1-2; maybe TRBD1 (5 bases). This CDR3 spans 13 amino acids. With 4 bases removed from V and 11 bases from J, the gap between germline ends came to 17 bases. The CDR3 DNA follows: TGTGCCAGCAGTTCCACGCCGACCCAGGGTTACACCTTC. Translated: CASSSTPTQGYTF.

This clonotype is medium-sized by share. The genes are TRBV12-3 or TRBV12-4 and TRBJ1-2; D is unclear. CDR3 length: 11 residues. Trimming removed 5 bases at V and 4 bases at J, with 5 bases between. The CDR3 spells CASSEGYGYTF. DNA of the CDR3: TGTGCCAGCAGTGAGGGCTATGGCTACACCTTC.

By its share, this clonotype is medium-sized. The gene calls are TRBV12-3 or TRBV12-4 and TRBJ1-2; D is unclear. Trimming took 6 bases from V and 3 from J, leaving 14 bases between them. This CDR3 is built from 14 residues. The CDR3: CASSQSDGYYGYTF. The CDR3 DNA is TGTGCCAGCAGCCAATCCGACGGTTACTATGGCTACACCTTC.

This clonotype ranks as medium-sized (0.01 to 0.1%). This chain links TRBV12-3 or TRBV12-4 with TRBJ1-2; D call uncertain. V shed 3 bases and J shed 3 bases, with 5 bases lying between them. The length of the CDR3 is 12 residues. Written as DNA, the CDR3 is TGTGCCAGCAGTTTGGCTGACTATGGCTACACCTTC. Translating it yields CASSLADYGYTF.